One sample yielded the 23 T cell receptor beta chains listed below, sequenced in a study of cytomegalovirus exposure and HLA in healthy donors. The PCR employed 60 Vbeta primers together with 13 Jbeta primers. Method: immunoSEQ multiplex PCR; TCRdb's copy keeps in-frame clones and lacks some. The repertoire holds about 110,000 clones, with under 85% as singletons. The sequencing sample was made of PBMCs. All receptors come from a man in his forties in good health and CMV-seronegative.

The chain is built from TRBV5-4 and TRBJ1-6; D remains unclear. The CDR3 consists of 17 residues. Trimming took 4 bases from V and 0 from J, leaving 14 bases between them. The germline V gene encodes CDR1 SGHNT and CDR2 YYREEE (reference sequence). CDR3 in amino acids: CASSPGRESSYNSPLHF. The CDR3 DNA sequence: TGTGCCAGCAGCCCAGGACGGGAAAGCTCCTATAATTCACCCCTCCACTTT.

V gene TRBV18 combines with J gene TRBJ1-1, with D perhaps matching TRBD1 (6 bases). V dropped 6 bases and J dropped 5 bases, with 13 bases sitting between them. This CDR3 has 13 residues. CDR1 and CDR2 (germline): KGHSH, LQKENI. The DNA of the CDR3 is TGTGCCAGCTCTGGGGGCTCGGTTACTGAAGCTTTCTTT. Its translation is CASSGGSVTEAFF.

The CDR3 DNA is TGTGCCACCAGTATAACTAGCGGGGGGACAGATACGCAGTATTTT. As protein: CATSITSGGTDTQYF. This chain connects TRBV15 to TRBJ2-3; TRBD2 matches 12 bases. The CDR3 has 15 amino acids. From germline, CDR1 is LNHNV and CDR2 YYDKDF (reference sequence). J lost 3 bases, V lost 6 bases, and 4 bases had no gene match.

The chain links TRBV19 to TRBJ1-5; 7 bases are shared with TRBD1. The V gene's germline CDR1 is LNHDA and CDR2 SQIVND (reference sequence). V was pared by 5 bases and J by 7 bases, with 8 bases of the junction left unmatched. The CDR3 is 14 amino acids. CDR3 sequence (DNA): TGTGCCAGTAGTCCACAGGGGCCGGGGCAGCCCCAGCATTTT. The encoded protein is CASSPQGPGQPQHF. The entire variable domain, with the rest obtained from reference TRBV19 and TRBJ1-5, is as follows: DGGITQSPKYLFRKEGQNVTLSCEQNLNHDAMYWYRQDPGQGLRLIYYSQIVNDFQKGDIAEGYSVSREKKESFPLTVTSAQKNPTAFYLCASSPQGPGQPQHFGDGTRLSIL.

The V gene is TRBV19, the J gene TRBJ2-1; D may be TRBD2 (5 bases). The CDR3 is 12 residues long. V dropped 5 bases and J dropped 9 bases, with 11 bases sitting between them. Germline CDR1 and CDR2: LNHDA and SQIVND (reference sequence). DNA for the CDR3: TGTGCCAGTAGTGCGCTAGCAGGTGAGCAGTTCTTC. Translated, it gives CASSALAGEQFF.

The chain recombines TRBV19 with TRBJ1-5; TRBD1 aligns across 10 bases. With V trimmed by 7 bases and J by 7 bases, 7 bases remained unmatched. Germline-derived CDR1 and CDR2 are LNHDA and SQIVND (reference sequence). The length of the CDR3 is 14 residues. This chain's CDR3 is CASIQTGGWQPQHF. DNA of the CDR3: TGTGCCAGTATCCAGACAGGGGGCTGGCAGCCCCAGCATTTT.

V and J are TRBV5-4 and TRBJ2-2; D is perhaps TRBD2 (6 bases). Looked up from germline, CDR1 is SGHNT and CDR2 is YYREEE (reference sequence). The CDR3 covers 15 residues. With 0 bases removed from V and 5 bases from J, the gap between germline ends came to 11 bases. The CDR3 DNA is TGTGCCAGCAGCTTGGGGAGGGGTTTGACCGGGGAGCTGTTTTTT. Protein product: CASSLGRGLTGELFF.

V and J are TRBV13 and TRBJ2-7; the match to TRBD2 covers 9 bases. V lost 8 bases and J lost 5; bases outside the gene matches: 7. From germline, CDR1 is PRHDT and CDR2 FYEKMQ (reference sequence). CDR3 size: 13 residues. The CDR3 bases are TGTGCCAGCTTACTAGCGGGTACCCACGAGCAGTACTTC. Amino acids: CASLLAGTHEQYF.

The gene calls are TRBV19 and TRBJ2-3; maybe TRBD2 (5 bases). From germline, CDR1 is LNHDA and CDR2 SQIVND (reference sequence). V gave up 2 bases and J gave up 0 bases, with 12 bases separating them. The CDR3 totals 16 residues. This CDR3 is CASSIPSGASTDTQYF. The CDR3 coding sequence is TGTGCCAGTAGTATACCGAGCGGAGCTAGCACAGATACGCAGTATTTT.

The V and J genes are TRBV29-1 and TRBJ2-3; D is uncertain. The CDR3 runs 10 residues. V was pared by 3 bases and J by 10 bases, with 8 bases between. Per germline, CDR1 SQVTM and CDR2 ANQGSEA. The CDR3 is CSVDPRAQYF. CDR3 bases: TGCAGCGTTGACCCCCGGGCGCAGTATTTT.

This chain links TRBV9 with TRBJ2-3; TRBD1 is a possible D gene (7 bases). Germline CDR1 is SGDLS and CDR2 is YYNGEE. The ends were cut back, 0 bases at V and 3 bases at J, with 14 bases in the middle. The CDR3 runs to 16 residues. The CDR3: CASSVGRGRVTDTQYF. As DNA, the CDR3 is TGTGCCAGCAGCGTAGGGAGGGGGCGAGTGACAGATACGCAGTATTTT. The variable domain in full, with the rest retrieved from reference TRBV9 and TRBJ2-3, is DSGVTQTPKHLITATGQRVTLRCSPRSGDLSVYWYQQSLDQGLQFLIQYYNGEERAKGNILERFSAQQFPDLHSELNLSSLELGDSALYFCASSVGRGRVTDTQYFGPGTRLTVL.

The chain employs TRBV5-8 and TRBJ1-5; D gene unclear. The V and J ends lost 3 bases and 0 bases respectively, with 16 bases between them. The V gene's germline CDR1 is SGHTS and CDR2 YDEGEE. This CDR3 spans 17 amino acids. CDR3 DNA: TGTGCCAGCAGCTCGGAGTTGACGGCTTATAGCAATCAGCCCCAGCATTTT. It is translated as CASSSELTAYSNQPQHF. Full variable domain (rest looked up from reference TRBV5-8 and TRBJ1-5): EAGVTQSPTHLIKTRGQQATLRCSPISGHTSVYWYQQALGLGLQFLLWYDEGEERNRGNFPPRFSGRQFPNYSSELNVNALELEDSALYLCASSSELTAYSNQPQHFGDGTRLSIL.

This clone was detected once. CDR3 loop: CASSIDLATTGYEAFF. The CDR3, as DNA: TGTGCCAGTAGTATAGATTTAGCGACAACGGGTTATGAAGCTTTCTTT. V usage is TRBV19 and J usage is TRBJ1-1; no clear D. The CDR3 extends over 16 amino acids. Germline loops: CDR1 LNHDA, CDR2 SQIVND (reference sequence). Trimming removed 0 bases at V and 7 bases at J, with 18 bases between.

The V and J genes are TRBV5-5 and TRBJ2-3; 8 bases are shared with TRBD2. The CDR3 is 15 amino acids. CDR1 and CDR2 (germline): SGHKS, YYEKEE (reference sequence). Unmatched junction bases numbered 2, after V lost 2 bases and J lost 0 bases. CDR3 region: CASSFRLASTDTQYF. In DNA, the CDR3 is TGTGCCAGCAGCTTCCGACTAGCGAGCACAGATACGCAGTATTTT.

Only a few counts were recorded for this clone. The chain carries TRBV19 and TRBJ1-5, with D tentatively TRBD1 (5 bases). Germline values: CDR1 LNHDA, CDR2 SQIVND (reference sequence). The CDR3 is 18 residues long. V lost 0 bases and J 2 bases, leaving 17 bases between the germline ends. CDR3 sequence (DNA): TGTGCCAGTAGTATAGATAGGGGATTCTCGGGGGGCAATCAGCCCCAGCATTTT. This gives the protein CASSIDRGFSGGNQPQHF. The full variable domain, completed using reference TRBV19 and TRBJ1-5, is DGGITQSPKYLFRKEGQNVTLSCEQNLNHDAMYWYRQDPGQGLRLIYYSQIVNDFQKGDIAEGYSVSREKKESFPLTVTSAQKNPTAFYLCASSIDRGFSGGNQPQHFGDGTRLSIL.

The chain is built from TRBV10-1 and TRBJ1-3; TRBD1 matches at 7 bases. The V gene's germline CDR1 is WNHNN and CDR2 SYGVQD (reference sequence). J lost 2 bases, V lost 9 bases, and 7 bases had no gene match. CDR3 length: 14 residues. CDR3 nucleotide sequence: TGCGCCAGTGGAGGGGGCCGAGCTGGAAACACCATATATTTT. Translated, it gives CASGGGRAGNTIYF.

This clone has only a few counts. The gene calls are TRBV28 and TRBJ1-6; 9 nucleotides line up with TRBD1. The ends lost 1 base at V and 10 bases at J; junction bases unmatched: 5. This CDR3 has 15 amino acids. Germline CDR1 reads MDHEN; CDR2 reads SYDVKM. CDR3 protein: CASSLSTGGSSPLHF. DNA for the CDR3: TGTGCCAGCAGTTTATCAACAGGGGGCTCGTCACCCCTCCACTTT.

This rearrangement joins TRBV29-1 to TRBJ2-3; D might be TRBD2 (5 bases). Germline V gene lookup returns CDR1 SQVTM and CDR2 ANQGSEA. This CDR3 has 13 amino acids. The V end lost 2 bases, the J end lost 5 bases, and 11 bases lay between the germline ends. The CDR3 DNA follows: TGCAGCGTTGAACTAGCAGTGGGAGATACGCAGTATTTT. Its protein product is CSVELAVGDTQYF.

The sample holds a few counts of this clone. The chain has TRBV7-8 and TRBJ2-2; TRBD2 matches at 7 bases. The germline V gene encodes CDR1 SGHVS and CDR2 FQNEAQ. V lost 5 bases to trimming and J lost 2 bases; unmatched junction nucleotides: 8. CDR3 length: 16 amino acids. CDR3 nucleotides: TGTGCCAGCAGCCTCCACTCTAGCGGAAACACCGGGGAGCTGTTTTTT. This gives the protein CASSLHSSGNTGELFF.

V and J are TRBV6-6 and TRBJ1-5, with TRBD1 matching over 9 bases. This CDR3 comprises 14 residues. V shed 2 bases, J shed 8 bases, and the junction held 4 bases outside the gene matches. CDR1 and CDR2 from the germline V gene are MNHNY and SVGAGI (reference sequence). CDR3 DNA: TGTGCCAGCAGTTACAGGGACAGGGAAGAGCCCCAGCATTTT. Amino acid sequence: CASSYRDREEPQHF.

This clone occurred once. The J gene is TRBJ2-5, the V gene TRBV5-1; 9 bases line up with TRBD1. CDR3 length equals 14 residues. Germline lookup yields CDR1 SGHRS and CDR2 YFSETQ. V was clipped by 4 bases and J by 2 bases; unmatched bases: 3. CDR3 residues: CASSPGQGQETQYF. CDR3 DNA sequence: TGCGCCAGCAGCCCGGGACAGGGACAAGAGACCCAGTACTTC.

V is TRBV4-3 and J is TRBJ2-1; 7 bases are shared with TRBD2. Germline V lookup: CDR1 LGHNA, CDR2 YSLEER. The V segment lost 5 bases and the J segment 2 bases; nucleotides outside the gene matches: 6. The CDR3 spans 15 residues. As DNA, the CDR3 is TGCGCCAGCAGCGAAGCGGGGAGGGCCTACAATGAGCAGTTCTTC. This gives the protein CASSEAGRAYNEQFF.

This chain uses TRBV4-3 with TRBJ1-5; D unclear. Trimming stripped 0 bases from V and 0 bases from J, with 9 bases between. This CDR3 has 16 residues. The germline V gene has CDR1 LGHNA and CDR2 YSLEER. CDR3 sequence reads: CASSQDAGNSNQPQHF. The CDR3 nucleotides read TGCGCCAGCAGCCAAGATGCGGGCAATAGCAATCAGCCCCAGCATTTT.